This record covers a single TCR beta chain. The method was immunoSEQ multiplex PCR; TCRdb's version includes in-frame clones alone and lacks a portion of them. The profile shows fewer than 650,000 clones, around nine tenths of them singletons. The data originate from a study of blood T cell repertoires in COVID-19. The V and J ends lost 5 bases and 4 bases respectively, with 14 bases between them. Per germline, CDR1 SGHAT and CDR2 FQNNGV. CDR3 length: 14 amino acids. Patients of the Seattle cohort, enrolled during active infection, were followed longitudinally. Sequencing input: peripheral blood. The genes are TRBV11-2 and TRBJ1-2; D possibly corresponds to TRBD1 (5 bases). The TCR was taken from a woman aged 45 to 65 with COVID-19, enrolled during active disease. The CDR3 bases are TGTGCCAGCAGCCAAACCCGGCAGGGCTATGGCTACACCTTC. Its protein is CASSQTRQGYGYTF.